The clone carrying this T cell receptor beta chain was seen many times. TCRdb re-called the reads with MiXCR, one entry per CDR3 protein. There are 5,500 to 7,500 distinct CDR3 sequences in the sample; around 8.8% occur only once, and about 5% lies in the top ten. The germline V gene has CDR1 MNHNS and CDR2 SASEGT. Trimming removed 2 bases from V and 8 bases from J, with 18 bases in between. CDR3 length: 15 residues. This rearrangement joins TRBV6-1 to TRBJ1-2; no firm D call. The source material was CD4+ T cells from synovial fluid. The sequence came from a human donor with rheumatoid arthritis. The CDR3 protein is CASSESPLDFGGYTF. The CDR3 nucleotides read TGTGCCAGCAGTGAAAGCCCGTTGGACTTCGGGGGCTACACCTTC.